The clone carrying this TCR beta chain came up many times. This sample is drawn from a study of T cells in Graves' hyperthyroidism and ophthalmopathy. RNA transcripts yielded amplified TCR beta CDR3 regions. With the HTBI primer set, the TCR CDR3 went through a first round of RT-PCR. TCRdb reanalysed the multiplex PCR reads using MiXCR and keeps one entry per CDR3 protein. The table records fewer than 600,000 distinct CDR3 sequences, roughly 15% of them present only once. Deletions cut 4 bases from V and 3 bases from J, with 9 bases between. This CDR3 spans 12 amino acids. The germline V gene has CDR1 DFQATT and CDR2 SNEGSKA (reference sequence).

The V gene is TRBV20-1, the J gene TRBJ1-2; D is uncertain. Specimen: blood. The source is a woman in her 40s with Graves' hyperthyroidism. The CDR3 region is CSATRTYYGYTF. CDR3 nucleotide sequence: TGCAGTGCTACCAGGACCTACTATGGCTACACCTTC.